This T cell receptor beta chain was recorded in a study of Ad26.COV2.S vaccination and SARS-CoV-2 variants. Libraries were prepared by immunoSEQ multiplex PCR; TCRdb keeps only in-frame clonotypes and omits some of them. Among hundreds of thousands of clones listed, about four fifths were seen once. The CDR3 runs 13 residues. Germline loops: CDR1 MNHNY, CDR2 SVGAGI (reference sequence). V was clipped by 6 bases and J by 1 base, with 7 bases between them. Treatment noted: about 20 received Ad26.COV2.S at low or high dose, single or two shots; roughly five received placebo; per-sample allocation not given. All samples were drawn on day 63, counting from the first vaccine or placebo injection. Only a few counts were recorded for this clone.

The chain employs TRBV6-6 and TRBJ1-5; D is undetermined. This clonotype was sampled from a person aged 18-60 years who received the Ad26.COV2.S COVID-19 vaccine or a placebo. Specimen: peripheral blood, collected in a trial of Ad26.COV2.S vaccine versus placebo. As DNA, the CDR3 is TGTGCCAGCAGCCGGACGAGCAATCAGCCCCAGCATTTT. This gives the protein CASSRTSNQPQHF.